There are a few counts of the clone carrying this TCR beta chain. Its antigen is unidentified. The PCR employed 60 Vbeta primers together with 13 Jbeta primers. Assay used: immunoSEQ multiplex PCR; TCRdb lists only in-frame clones, some missing. The table has roughly 150,000 clones, roughly 80% seen once. The record originates from a study of cytomegalovirus exposure and HLA in healthy donors. Study results and caveats: Later analysis identified several of the most significant clusters that appeared linked to common viral pathogens. TCR beta chains numbering under 200 were designated cytomegalovirus-associated. HLA allele associations emerged for about 16,000 TCR beta sequences in a later analysis, at 0.05 false discovery rate. In terms of immune exposure information, only CMV serostatus was available.

There are 15 residues in the CDR3. Germline lookup yields CDR1 LNHDA and CDR2 SQIVND (reference sequence). V was pared by 5 bases and J by 4 bases, with 15 bases between. The receptor was isolated from a male donor in good health and CMV-seronegative. The sample was PBMCs. The V gene is TRBV19, the J gene TRBJ1-5, with D unclear. CDR3 DNA sequence: TGTGCCAGTAGTGATTCTAAATCGCCTAATCAGCCCCAGCATTTT. Its protein product is CASSDSKSPNQPQHF.